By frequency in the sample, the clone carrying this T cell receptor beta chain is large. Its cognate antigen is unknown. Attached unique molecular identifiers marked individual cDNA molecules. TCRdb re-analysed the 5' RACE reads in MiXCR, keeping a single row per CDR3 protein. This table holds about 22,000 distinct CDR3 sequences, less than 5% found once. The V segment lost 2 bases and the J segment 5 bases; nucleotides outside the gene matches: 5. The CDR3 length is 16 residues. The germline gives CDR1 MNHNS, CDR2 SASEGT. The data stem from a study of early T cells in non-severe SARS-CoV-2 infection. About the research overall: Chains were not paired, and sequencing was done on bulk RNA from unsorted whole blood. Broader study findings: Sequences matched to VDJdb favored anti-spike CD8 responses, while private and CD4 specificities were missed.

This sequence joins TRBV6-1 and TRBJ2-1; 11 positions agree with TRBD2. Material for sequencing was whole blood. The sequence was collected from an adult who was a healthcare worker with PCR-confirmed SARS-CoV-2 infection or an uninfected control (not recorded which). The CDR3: CASSESIAGGNNEQFF. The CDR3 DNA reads TGTGCCAGCAGTGAATCAATAGCGGGAGGGAACAATGAGCAGTTCTTC.